The 25 T cell receptor beta chains given below trace back to one sample, sequenced in a study of T-cell memory formation after mild COVID-19. TCRdb ran MiXCR on the 5' RACE reads and lists one entry per CDR3 protein. This table holds around 450,000 distinct CDR3 sequences, 24% found once. Material: PBMCs or a T cell subset sorted from them (not recorded which). These TCRs come from an adult woman who had mild COVID-19 (a few samples of this study predate the infection). Cell type and time point are not known.

There are many counts of this clonotype. The rearrangement links TRBV7-9 to TRBJ2-7; unclear D gene. CDR3 length: 13 amino acids. V lost 6 bases to trimming and J lost 0 bases, with 9 bases between them. Germline loops: CDR1 SEHNR, CDR2 FQNEAQ (reference sequence). The CDR3, as DNA: TGTGCCAGCAGTTCACGGAGCTCCTACGAGCAGTACTTC. As protein: CASSSRSSYEQYF.

This chain joins TRBV6-5 and TRBJ1-1, with D possibly being TRBD1 (5 bases). The length of the CDR3 is 14 residues. V was trimmed by 4 bases and J by 2 bases, leaving 11 bases between them. Germline CDR1 MNHEY, CDR2 SVGAGI. The CDR3: CASSSDSYNTEAFF. DNA of the CDR3: TGTGCCAGCAGTTCTGACAGCTACAACACTGAAGCTTTCTTT.

J is TRBJ1-5 and V is TRBV6-2 or TRBV6-3; D gene unclear. V shed 6 bases and J shed 7 bases, with 10 bases lying between them. The CDR3 totals 12 residues. Germline-derived CDR1 and CDR2 are MNHEY and SVGEGT. DNA of the CDR3: TGTGCCAGCAGAGAGGGTTACCAGCCCCAGCATTTT. Its translation is CASREGYQPQHF.

J is TRBJ1-5 and V is TRBV30; possible D gene TRBD1, 6 bases. The CDR3 consists of 13 residues. The V and J ends lost 1 base and 6 bases respectively, with 10 bases between them. Per germline, CDR1 GTSNPN and CDR2 SVGIG (reference sequence). In DNA form, the CDR3 reads TGTGCCTGGAGTGACAGGGACGGTCAGCCCCAGCATTTT. It is translated as CAWSDRDGQPQHF.

V and J are TRBV5-6 and TRBJ2-7; TRBD2 matches 14 bases. This CDR3 region has 16 residues. The V and J ends lost 2 bases and 3 bases, in that order; junction bases with no gene match: 4. The V gene's germline CDR1 is SGHDT and CDR2 YYEEEE. CDR3 sequence reads: CASSFGTSGSIYEQYF. The CDR3 DNA sequence: TGTGCCAGCAGCTTCGGGACTAGCGGGAGTATCTACGAGCAGTACTTC.

This chain links TRBV19 with TRBJ1-5; no definite D call. CDR3 length: 14 amino acids. Germline lookup yields CDR1 LNHDA and CDR2 SQIVND (reference sequence). Trimming removed 5 bases from V and 1 base from J, with 9 bases in between. The CDR3 loop reads CASSVGRSNQPQHF. CDR3 sequence (DNA): TGTGCCAGTAGTGTGGGTCGAAGCAATCAGCCCCAGCATTTT.

This clonotype turned up a few times. For the CDR3, the DNA is TGTGCCAGCAGTTACACAGGGGCGGGGGAGACCCAGTACTTC. Amino acids: CASSYTGAGETQYF. This chain connects TRBV6-5 to TRBJ2-5; TRBD1 might be the D (7 bases). The CDR3 is 14 amino acids. Germline V CDR1 and CDR2: MNHEY, SVGAGI. V shed 2 bases and J shed 5 bases, with 12 bases lying between them.

There are a few counts of this clonotype. The chain has TRBV2 and TRBJ2-3; D assignment may be TRBD1 or TRBD2 (5 bases each). The CDR3 has 15 residues. Germline CDR1 SNHLY, CDR2 FYNNEI. Trimming left V 5 bases short and J 0 bases short, with 12 bases between. In DNA, the CDR3 is TGTGCCAGCAGTTACCGGGACCTAAGCACAGATACGCAGTATTTT. It encodes CASSYRDLSTDTQYF.

V and J are TRBV6-2 or TRBV6-3 and TRBJ2-7; 9 bases agree with TRBD2. The J segment lost 4 bases and the V segment lost 6 bases, leaving 13 bases of the junction unmatched. The germline CDR1 and CDR2 sequences are MNHEY and SVGEGT. The CDR3 length is 16 residues. CDR3 bases: TGTGCCAGCAGCCCAGGCTTTGGCGGGAGGGCTTACGAGCAGTACTTC. Its protein is CASSPGFGGRAYEQYF.

This chain links TRBV6-5 with TRBJ2-3; 8 positions match TRBD2. Germline V CDR1 and CDR2: MNHEY, SVGAGI. This CDR3 has 18 amino acids. The V and J ends lost 6 bases and 1 base, in that order; junction bases with no gene match: 15. In DNA form, the CDR3 reads TGTGCCAGCAGCCCATGTCCTCGGGGGGGGACTTGCACAGATACGCAGTATTTT. This encodes CASSPCPRGGTCTDTQYF.

This clonotype was counted a few times. This chain connects TRBV9 to TRBJ2-1; D is ambiguous. The germline V gene encodes CDR1 SGDLS and CDR2 YYNGEE. Trimming left V 0 bases short and J 0 bases short, with 7 bases between. The CDR3 spans 15 residues. CDR3 nucleotides: TGTGCCAGCAGCGTAGGGGGTCGCTCCTACAATGAGCAGTTCTTC. Translating it yields CASSVGGRSYNEQFF. Variable domain in full (rest from reference TRBV9 and TRBJ2-1): DSGVTQTPKHLITATGQRVTLRCSPRSGDLSVYWYQQSLDQGLQFLIQYYNGEERAKGNILERFSAQQFPDLHSELNLSSLELGDSALYFCASSVGGRSYNEQFFGPGTRLTVL.

This chain uses TRBV2 with TRBJ1-1; a possible D gene is TRBD1 (6 bases). Trimming left V 6 bases short and J 11 bases short, with 19 bases between. The CDR3 loop spans 13 amino acids. The germline V gene has CDR1 SNHLY and CDR2 FYNNEI. The CDR3 coding sequence is TGTGCCAGCAGGCTGTTGGGACACCCCGAGGCTTTCTTT. This codes for CASRLLGHPEAFF.

This clonotype was picked up a small number of times. The chain has TRBV4-1 and TRBJ2-7; 8 bases map to TRBD1. Germline CDR1 is MGHRA and CDR2 is YSYEKL. With 2 bases clipped from V and 6 bases from J, the junction kept 6 bases outside the gene matches. This CDR3 comprises 14 residues. CDR3: CASSQYGQGPEQYF. The CDR3, as DNA: TGCGCCAGCAGCCAATACGGACAGGGTCCCGAGCAGTACTTC.

This clonotype was picked up a small number of times. CDR3 amino acids: CASSLRDSIKETQYF. CDR3 in DNA: TGTGCCAGCAGTTTACGGGACTCCATTAAAGAGACCCAGTACTTC. The chain recombines TRBV28 with TRBJ2-5; TRBD2 is a possible D gene (6 bases). The germline V gene has CDR1 MDHEN and CDR2 SYDVKM. The length of the CDR3 is 15 residues. With 2 bases removed from V and 3 bases from J, the gap between germline ends came to 13 bases.

The chain uses TRBV6-5 and TRBJ2-7; D remains unclear. Trimming pared 4 bases from V and 1 base from J, leaving 8 bases between. In germline, CDR1 is MNHEY, CDR2 SVGAGI. This CDR3 has 13 amino acids. CDR3 bases: TGTGCCAGCAGTTCTCCGTGGTCCTACGAGCAGTACTTC. Its translation is CASSSPWSYEQYF.

This chain uses TRBV14 with TRBJ2-1, with 8 bases matching TRBD1. CDR3 size: 20 residues. The germline gives CDR1 SGHDN, CDR2 FVKESK. The V and J ends lost 0 bases and 7 bases, in that order; junction bases with no gene match: 20. The CDR3: CASSQERYRGSVSGPNEQFF. The CDR3 bases are TGTGCCAGCAGCCAAGAACGGTACAGGGGGAGTGTTTCGGGGCCAAATGAGCAGTTCTTC.

The chain has TRBV19 and TRBJ2-1; D is unresolved. Germline values: CDR1 LNHDA, CDR2 SQIVND (reference sequence). The CDR3 length is 11 residues. Trimming shortened V by 10 bases and J by 8 bases, and 12 bases separated the two germline ends. The CDR3 here is CATGSIDEQFF. The CDR3 coding sequence is TGTGCCACCGGTAGTATCGATGAGCAGTTCTTC.

This clonotype was found a few times. The chain employs TRBV20-1 and TRBJ2-4; D may be TRBD2 (6 bases). This CDR3 contains 10 residues. Germline V gene sequence: CDR1 DFQATT, CDR2 SNEGSKA (reference sequence). Trimming took 6 bases from V and 8 from J, leaving 8 bases between them. CDR3 sequence reads: CSARDYIQYF. The DNA for the CDR3 is TGCAGTGCCCGGGACTACATTCAGTACTTC.

The chain joins TRBV4-3 to TRBJ2-5, with D possibly TRBD2 on 5 matching bases. The CDR3 contains 15 residues. Germline CDR1 LGHNA, CDR2 YSLEER. V was shortened by 0 bases and J by 1 base, with 9 bases between the two germline ends. CDR3 coding DNA: TGCGCCAGCAGCCAAGATGAGGGAGCCCAAGAGACCCAGTACTTC. This translates into CASSQDEGAQETQYF.

This clonotype was counted between two and nine times. The chain carries TRBV12-3 or TRBV12-4 and TRBJ1-5, with TRBD1 identical over 8 bases. J gave up 4 bases and V 5 bases, and 7 bases lay outside the gene matches. This CDR3 is 15 amino acids long. This CDR3 is CASSPFRTGNQPQHF. The CDR3 DNA reads as TGTGCCAGCAGTCCCTTCAGGACAGGGAATCAGCCCCAGCATTTT.

This sequence joins TRBV5-5 and TRBJ2-7; 12 bases are shared with TRBD2. This CDR3 is built from 15 residues. V shed 4 bases, J shed 4 bases, and the junction held 6 bases outside the gene matches. Germline CDR1 is SGHKS and CDR2 is YYEKEE (reference sequence). The CDR3 region is CASSILAGGNYEQYF. CDR3 DNA sequence: TGTGCCAGCAGCATCCTAGCGGGAGGGAATTACGAGCAGTACTTC.

This clonotype was observed a handful of times. The CDR3 sequence is CASSRDTRAEAFF. In DNA form, the CDR3 reads TGTGCCAGCAGCCGGGACACCCGCGCTGAAGCTTTCTTT. The V and J genes are TRBV7-9 and TRBJ1-1; the D gene is possibly TRBD1 (6 bases). Trimming shortened V by 5 bases and J by 6 bases, and 13 bases separated the two germline ends. The germline V gene encodes CDR1 SEHNR and CDR2 FQNEAQ (reference sequence). The CDR3 covers 13 residues.

This clonotype was counted a few times. The V and J genes are TRBV7-6 and TRBJ2-7, with D unclear. CDR1 is SGHVS and CDR2 is FNYEAQ in the germline V gene. CDR3 length equals 13 residues. The V end was cut by 5 bases, the J end by 3 bases, with 11 bases between. The CDR3 spells CASSQLGHYEQYF. Written as DNA, the CDR3 is TGTGCCAGCAGCCAACTTGGGCACTACGAGCAGTACTTC.

This clonotype was seen a handful of times. The chain is built from TRBV7-9 and TRBJ2-3, with 7 bases identical to TRBD1. The germline V gene encodes CDR1 SEHNR and CDR2 FQNEAQ (reference sequence). Trimming took 5 bases from V and 5 from J; bases not matched to a gene: 13. The CDR3 is made up of 16 amino acids. CDR3 bases: TGTGCCAGCAGCCCCCCCCCGGGACAGTTGTTAGATACGCAGTATTTT. Amino acids: CASSPPPGQLLDTQYF. The whole variable domain, filled in from reference TRBV7-9 and TRBJ2-3, reads DTGVSQNPRHKITKRGQNVTFRCDPISEHNRLYWYRQTLGQGPEFLTYFQNEAQLEKSRLLSDRFSAERPKGSFSTLEIQRTEQGDSAMYLCASSPPPGQLLDTQYFGPGTRLTVL.

V is TRBV2 and J is TRBJ1-6; D gene ambiguous. Between the trimmed V and J ends, which lost 2 bases and 8 bases, there was a span of 7 bases. The CDR3 is 13 amino acids. Germline assignment: CDR1 SNHLY and CDR2 FYNNEI. The CDR3 protein is CASSEIEDSPLHF. As DNA, the CDR3 is TGTGCCAGCAGTGAAATAGAGGATTCACCCCTCCACTTT.